The rows below give T cell receptor beta chains drawn from one sample of a study of cytomegalovirus exposure and HLA in healthy donors. This table comes from immunoSEQ multiplex PCR, and its TCRdb copy is limited to in-frame clones, with some not included. The sample has about 160,000 clones; roughly 79% are singletons. The specimen sequenced was PBMCs. Source of these receptors: a male donor in good health and CMV-seropositive. The CDR3 runs from the conserved cysteine through the conserved F or W. D genes are given only for firm matches. The size entry is marked missing in some rows and otherwise reads once, few, many or a size class.

- - TRBJ1-6 TRBV4-2 CASSQEGTSDNSPLHF TGTGCCAGCAGCCAAGAGGGGACATCTGATAATTCACCCCTCCACTTT
- - TRBJ2-1 TRBV7-3 CASSGGFSYNEQFF TGTGCCAGCAGCGGGGGCTTTTCCTACAATGAGCAGTTCTTC
- TRBD2 TRBJ2-1 TRBV29-1 CSVEEGLAKNEQFF TGCAGCGTTGAAGAAGGACTAGCGAAGAATGAGCAGTTCTTC
- TRBD1 TRBJ2-2 TRBV6-5 CASSTTGTGELFF TGTGCCAGCAGTACGACAGGGACCGGGGAGCTGTTTTTT
- - TRBJ1-2 TRBV6-1 CASSGSSGGRYGYTF TGTGCCAGCAGTGGGTCCAGTGGGGGCCGCTATGGCTACACCTTC
- - TRBJ1-5 TRBV2 CASSYDRGNHQPQHF TGTGCCAGCAGTTACGACCGGGGGAACCATCAGCCCCAGCATTTT
once - TRBJ1-1 TRBV4-1 CASSQVPRDNLNTEAFF TGCGCCAGCAGCCAAGTTCCCCGGGACAACCTGAACACTGAAGCTTTCTTT
- - TRBJ1-5 TRBV9 CASSLQGNQPQHF TGTGCCAGCAGCCTACAGGGTAATCAGCCCCAGCATTTT
- - TRBJ2-7 TRBV7-8 CASSSEWASYEQYF TGTGCCAGCAGCTCCGAATGGGCAAGTTACGAGCAGTACTTC
- - TRBJ2-5 TRBV18 CASSPPTGEETQYF TGTGCCAGCTCACCACCCACCGGGGAGGAGACCCAGTACTTC
few TRBD1 TRBJ2-1 TRBV5-1 CASRSGQGLYNEQFF TGCGCCAGCAGGTCGGGACAGGGGCTATACAATGAGCAGTTCTTC
few TRBD2 TRBJ2-3 TRBV2 CASSPTSGADTQYF TGTGCCAGCAGCCCGACTAGCGGGGCAGATACGCAGTATTTT
- TRBD2 TRBJ2-6 TRBV5-8 CASSLGGGSSGANVLTF TGTGCCAGCAGCCTCGGGGGGGGGAGCTCTGGGGCCAACGTCCTGACTTTC
- - TRBJ2-5 TRBV30 CAWSVQRLTQGTQYF TGTGCCTGGAGTGTACAGCGACTCACCCAGGGGACCCAGTACTTC
- - TRBJ1-5 TRBV5-4 CASIYPRLARSNQPQHF TGTGCCAGCATCTACCCCAGGCTGGCAAGGAGCAATCAGCCCCAGCATTTT
- - TRBJ2-3 TRBV5-4 CASKEEPGTDTQYF TGTGCCAGCAAGGAGGAGCCGGGCACAGATACGCAGTATTTT
once - TRBJ1-1 TRBV30 CAWSPGRTEAFF TGTGCCTGGAGTCCGGGTAGGACTGAAGCTTTCTTT
- - TRBJ1-1 TRBV5-4 CASRGEVWGGDTEAFF TGTGCCAGCAGGGGTGAGGTGTGGGGAGGAGACACTGAAGCTTTCTTT
- - TRBJ1-1 TRBV10-2 CASSTTGRGGGAEAFF TGCGCTAGCAGCACCACGGGACGGGGGGGTGGGGCTGAAGCTTTCTTT
- - TRBJ1-1 TRBV5-6 CASSLVESTEAFF TGTGCCAGCAGCTTAGTGGAGAGCACTGAAGCTTTCTTT
- TRBD1 TRBJ2-1 TRBV7-6 CASSLSLYRTGGGLMSGNEQFF TGTGCCAGCAGCTTATCCCTTTATCGGACAGGGGGCGGATTAATGTCTGGGAATGAGCAGTTCTTC